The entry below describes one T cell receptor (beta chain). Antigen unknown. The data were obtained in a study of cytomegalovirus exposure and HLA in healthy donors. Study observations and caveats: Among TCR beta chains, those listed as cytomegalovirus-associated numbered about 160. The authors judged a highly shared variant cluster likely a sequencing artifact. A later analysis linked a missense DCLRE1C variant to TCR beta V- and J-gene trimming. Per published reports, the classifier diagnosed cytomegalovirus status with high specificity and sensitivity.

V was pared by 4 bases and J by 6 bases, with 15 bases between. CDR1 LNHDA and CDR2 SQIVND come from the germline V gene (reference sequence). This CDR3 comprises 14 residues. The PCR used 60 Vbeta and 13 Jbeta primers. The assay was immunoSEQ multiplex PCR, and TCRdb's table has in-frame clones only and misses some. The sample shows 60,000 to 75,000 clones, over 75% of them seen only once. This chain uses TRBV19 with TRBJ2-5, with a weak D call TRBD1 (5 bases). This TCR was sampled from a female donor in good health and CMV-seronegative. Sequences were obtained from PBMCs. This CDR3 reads CASSTAAGPQTQYF. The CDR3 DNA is TGTGCCAGTAGTACCGCCGCAGGGCCCCAGACCCAGTACTTC.